A selection of T cell receptor beta chains follows, all from one sample in a study of blood T cell repertoires in COVID-19. Using immunoSEQ multiplex PCR, the repertoire was profiled, and TCRdb retains in-frame clones only, with some absent. This table holds about 190,000 clones, over 75% found once. The specimen was peripheral blood. These receptors came from a middle-aged man who had recovered from COVID-19. Both conserved end residues are part of each CDR3. D genes are given only for firm matches. Clone size, where shown, is once, few, many, or a class for clones that have expanded.

clone_size j_call d_call v_call cdr3_nt cdr3_aa
- TRBJ1-5 - TRBV30 TGTGCCTGGAGCAAACAGGGTAATCAGCCCCAGCATTTT CAWSKQGNQPQHF
- TRBJ2-2 - TRBV7-8 TGTGCCAGCAGCTTAAGCCAGGGATCCCGAAACACCGGGGAGCTGTTTTTT CASSLSQGSRNTGELFF
- TRBJ1-5 TRBD1 TRBV5-4 TGTGCCAGCAGCTCGGACAGGGTGGGGGTCCAGCATTTT CASSSDRVGVQHF
- TRBJ2-5 TRBD2 TRBV2 TGTGCCAGCAGTCGGGGGGAGACAAAAGAGACCCAGTACTTC CASSRGETKETQYF
many TRBJ2-7 TRBD1 TRBV30 TGTGCCTGGAGTGTTGGGGGACAGCTGCCCTACGAGCAGTACTTC CAWSVGGQLPYEQYF
- TRBJ2-2 TRBD2 TRBV3-1/TRBV3-2 TGTGCCAGCAGCCAAAGCTCCCAGCGGGGTAACACCGGGGAGCTGTTTTTT CASSQSSQRGNTGELFF
- TRBJ2-7 TRBD2 TRBV7-3 TGTGCCAGCAGCTTAACGGCCGGGACTAGCGGGAGAGAAGAGCAGTACTTC CASSLTAGTSGREEQYF
- TRBJ2-1 TRBD1 TRBV6-4 TGTGCCAGCAGTGCGCAACCGGGACAGGGCCACAATGAGCAGTTCTTC CASSAQPGQGHNEQFF
many TRBJ1-1 TRBD1 TRBV5-6 TGTGCCAGCAGCTTGTCTATTGACAGGGGGCAGAACACTGAAGCTTTCTTT CASSLSIDRGQNTEAFF
- TRBJ2-1 - TRBV28 TGTGCCAGCAGCTTAGGCGACATGCGGTTCTTC CASSLGDMRFF
- TRBJ2-7 TRBD2 TRBV6-5 TGTGCCAGCAGACGGACTAGCGGAGGGACCTACGAGCAGTACTTC CASRRTSGGTYEQYF
- TRBJ1-5 - TRBV27 TGTGCCAGCAGTCCTCGGACACTTCGAGATCAGCCCCAGCATTTT CASSPRTLRDQPQHF
- TRBJ2-1 TRBD2 TRBV18 TGTGCCAGCTCACCACCGGCTAGCGGGAACTCCTACAATGAGCAGTTCTTC CASSPPASGNSYNEQFF
- TRBJ1-4 - TRBV10-3 TGTGCCATCAGCGAGGGGGGGGCGAGCGAAAAACTGTTTTTT CAISEGGASEKLFF
- TRBJ2-1 - TRBV5-6 TGTGCCAGCAGCTTGTTTGATCGGGATGAGCAGTTCTTC CASSLFDRDEQFF